These 21 T cell receptor beta chains came from one sample sequenced in a study of T-cell reconstitution after alpha-beta-depleted transplantation in children. The authors prepared the TCRbeta library with unique molecular identifiers. TCRdb called the PCR reads again in MiXCR, with one record for every CDR3 protein. This table has 190,000 or so distinct CDR3 sequences, less than 8% appearing once. The material was PBMCs from the stem cell graft donor, obtained from the stem cell graft. The receptors stem from a human donor who donated a stem cell graft to a child with Wiskott-Aldrich syndrome.

The sample holds many counts of this clonotype. The CDR3 DNA is TGTGCCAGCAATAGTAGGGACATCGTCATGGAGACCCAGTACTTC. Its protein product is CASNSRDIVMETQYF. The chain combines TRBV28 with TRBJ2-5; D is perhaps TRBD1 (6 bases). There are 15 residues in the CDR3. CDR1 MDHEN and CDR2 SYDVKM come from the germline V gene. V lost 7 bases to trimming and J lost 5 bases, with 20 bases between them.

This clonotype was counted at least ten times. The V call is TRBV4-2, the J call TRBJ2-1, with 7 positions matching TRBD2. CDR1 LGHNA and CDR2 YNFKEQ come from the germline V gene. This CDR3 spans 14 amino acids. Unmatched junction bases numbered 2, after V lost 0 bases and J lost 6 bases. CDR3 protein: CASSQDRTSNEQFF. The CDR3 DNA reads as TGTGCCAGCAGCCAAGATCGGACTAGCAATGAGCAGTTCTTC.

This clonotype has at least ten counts. The rearrangement uses TRBV18 and TRBJ2-1; D perhaps matches TRBD2 (5 bases). Trimming cost V 4 bases and J 8 bases, with 12 bases left between them. CDR3 length equals 13 residues. Germline V lookup: CDR1 KGHSH, CDR2 LQKENI. The CDR3 nucleotides read TGTGCCAGCTCACGAGCAGCGGAGGATGAGCAGTTCTTC. It is translated as CASSRAAEDEQFF.

In its sample, this clonotype was seen many times. The chain has TRBV5-1 and TRBJ2-5, with D perhaps matching TRBD1 (6 bases). CDR1 is SGHRS and CDR2 is YFSETQ in the germline V gene. This CDR3 comprises 15 residues. Trimming left V 4 bases short and J 2 bases short, with 15 bases between. The CDR3 reads CASSPTTGVQETQYF. The CDR3 region has the DNA TGCGCCAGCAGCCCGACGACAGGCGTACAAGAGACCCAGTACTTC.

Ten or more counts support this clonotype. The chain has TRBV24-1 and TRBJ1-1; D is unresolved. There are 13 residues in the CDR3. V lost 5 bases and J lost 0, with 6 bases in between. Germline CDR1 reads KGHDR; CDR2 reads SFDVKD. The CDR3 protein is CATSGGMNTEAFF. Here the CDR3 DNA reads TGTGCCACCAGTGGGGGTATGAACACTGAAGCTTTCTTT.

This clonotype was found many times. The rearrangement links TRBV7-8 to TRBJ1-1; maybe TRBD1 (5 bases). The V end lost 2 bases, the J end lost 1 base, and 8 bases lay between the germline ends. Germline CDR1 and CDR2: SGHVS and FQNEAQ. The CDR3 has 14 residues. The DNA of the CDR3 is TGTGCCAGCAGCTTAAACGGGGGGAACACTGAAGCTTTCTTT. Translated, it gives CASSLNGGNTEAFF.

This clonotype was found many times. This chain connects TRBV27 to TRBJ2-1; 8 nucleotides line up with TRBD2. Germline-derived CDR1 and CDR2 are MNHEY and SMNVEV (reference sequence). Germline trimming cut 2 bases from V and 4 bases from J; bases unmatched to any gene: 7. The CDR3 consists of 16 residues. This chain's CDR3 is CASSLGERGRYNEQFF. The CDR3 nucleotides are TGTGCCAGCAGTTTAGGGGAGCGGGGGAGATACAATGAGCAGTTCTTC.

This clonotype was seen many times. The rearrangement links TRBV19 to TRBJ2-1; 12 bases match TRBD2. CDR3 length: 15 amino acids. Germline lookup yields CDR1 LNHDA and CDR2 SQIVND (reference sequence). Trimming cost V 7 bases and J 4 bases; bases outside gene matches: 5. The CDR3 DNA reads TGTGCCAGTACCACGGGACTAGCGGGTTACAATGAGCAGTTCTTC. Its translation is CASTTGLAGYNEQFF. Using reference TRBV19 and TRBJ2-1 for the parts outside the CDR3, the full variable domain is DGGITQSPKYLFRKEGQNVTLSCEQNLNHDAMYWYRQDPGQGLRLIYYSQIVNDFQKGDIAEGYSVSREKKESFPLTVTSAQKNPTAFYLCASTTGLAGYNEQFFGPGTRLTVL.

This clonotype has just a few counts. The J gene is TRBJ1-1, the V gene TRBV28; 7 bases are a match to TRBD1. Germline CDR1 MDHEN, CDR2 SYDVKM. J gave up 1 base and V 9 bases, and 11 bases lay outside the gene matches. The CDR3 covers 15 residues. The CDR3 protein is CASRLPGTANTEAFF. CDR3 DNA sequence: TGTGCCAGTAGACTTCCCGGGACAGCGAACACTGAAGCTTTCTTT.

This clonotype was counted at least ten times. This chain uses TRBV20-1 with TRBJ2-5, with D perhaps matching TRBD2 (6 bases). Trimming stripped 5 bases from V and 1 base from J, with 11 bases between. The V gene's germline CDR1 is DFQATT and CDR2 SNEGSKA (reference sequence). The CDR3 has 13 residues. CDR3 sequence reads: CSARRGSQETQYF. The CDR3 nucleotides are TGCAGTGCTCGTCGGGGGAGCCAAGAGACCCAGTACTTC.

The V gene is TRBV5-1, the J gene TRBJ2-1; 14 bases agree with TRBD2. The ends lost 0 bases at V and 9 bases at J; junction bases unmatched: 5. This CDR3 is 16 amino acids long. Germline V gene data show CDR1 as SGHRS and CDR2 as YFSETQ. The CDR3 DNA is TGCGCCAGCAGCTTGGGACTAGCGGGGGGGCAGAGTGAGCAGTTCTTC. It yields the protein CASSLGLAGGQSEQFF. The full variable domain, completed using reference TRBV5-1 and TRBJ2-1, is KAGVTQTPRYLIKTRGQQVTLSCSPISGHRSVSWYQQTPGQGLQFLFEYFSETQRNKGNFPGRFSGRQFSNSRSEMNVSTLELGDSALYLCASSLGLAGGQSEQFFGPGTRLTVL.

This clonotype was observed at least ten times. The chain links TRBV29-1 to TRBJ1-2, with 9 bases fitting TRBD1. Germline CDR1 is SQVTM and CDR2 is ANQGSEA. V shed 6 bases, J shed 1 base, and the junction held 9 bases outside the gene matches. The CDR3 loop spans 15 amino acids. The CDR3: CSVDRGLLDNYGYTF. CDR3 nucleotide sequence: TGCAGCGTCGACAGGGGGTTGCTAGATAACTATGGCTACACCTTC.

This clonotype was seen once. Being one base from a much bigger clone, this may be a read error. The genes are TRBV11-2 and TRBJ2-2; 12 bases map to TRBD2. Losses at the gene ends were 4 bases for V and 7 bases for J; bases not matched to a gene: 7. The germline V gene has CDR1 SGHAT and CDR2 FQNNGV. CDR3 size: 16 residues. This CDR3 is CASSSTSGRTDGELFF. The CDR3, as DNA: TGTGCCAGCAGCTCGACTAGCGGGAGAACTGACGGGGAGCTGTTTTTT.

This clonotype was picked up many times. The chain uses TRBV29-1 and TRBJ1-1; tentative D call: TRBD1 (5 bases). From germline, CDR1 is SQVTM and CDR2 ANQGSEA. Trimming removed 5 bases from V and 0 bases from J, with 7 bases in between. The CDR3 runs to 12 residues. CDR3 loop: CSVKGMNTEAFF. The CDR3, as DNA: TGCAGCGTTAAGGGGATGAACACTGAAGCTTTCTTT.

This clonotype was detected only a few times. This sequence joins TRBV13 and TRBJ1-5, with D possibly TRBD1 on 5 matching bases. Germline CDR1 and CDR2: PRHDT and FYEKMQ (reference sequence). CDR3 length equals 18 residues. Between the trimmed V and J ends, which lost 6 bases and 0 bases, there was a span of 21 bases. CDR3 sequence (DNA): TGTGCCAGCAGTCAGGGCCGCTTGGAGCTCTATAGCAATCAGCCCCAGCATTTT. Translating it yields CASSQGRLELYSNQPQHF.

This rearrangement joins TRBV20-1 to TRBJ2-1; D gene unclear. Per the germline V gene, CDR1 is DFQATT and CDR2 is SNEGSKA (reference sequence). V lost 6 bases, J lost 1 base, and 19 bases lay in between. The CDR3 is 16 residues long. CDR3 region: CSANPPLSGSYNEQFF. As DNA, the CDR3 is TGCAGTGCCAATCCACCCCTCTCAGGTTCCTACAATGAGCAGTTCTTC.

The table lists this clonotype with many counts. V is TRBV7-9 and J is TRBJ2-7, with 8 bases identical to TRBD1. CDR1 SEHNR and CDR2 FQNEAQ come from the germline V gene (reference sequence). CDR3 length equals 16 residues. V shed 3 bases and J 3 bases; nucleotides not matched to a gene: 10. This CDR3 is CASSFPGQGMHYEQYF. The CDR3 DNA follows: TGTGCCAGCAGCTTTCCAGGACAGGGAATGCACTACGAGCAGTACTTC.

This clonotype came up many times. The chain has TRBV4-1 and TRBJ1-1; no clear D. Germline V gene sequence: CDR1 MGHRA, CDR2 YSYEKL. V dropped 3 bases and J dropped 0 bases, with 11 bases sitting between them. CDR3 length equals 15 residues. As DNA, the CDR3 is TGCGCCAGCAGCCATATGCGTAGGATGAACACTGAAGCTTTCTTT. As protein: CASSHMRRMNTEAFF.

Comments on this clonotype: A clone one base away is much larger, so this may be a read error. J is TRBJ2-1 and V is TRBV4-1; TRBD1 matches 10 bases. This CDR3 region has 16 residues. J lost 15 bases, V lost 5 bases, and 19 bases had no gene match. Germline values: CDR1 MGHRA, CDR2 YSYEKL. The CDR3 sequence is CASSTGERSGQGLWFF. The CDR3 coding sequence is TGCGCCAGCAGCACTGGGGAGAGGTCGGGACAGGGGCTTTGGTTCTTC.

This clonotype was seen repeatedly, ten times or more. The genes are TRBV27 and TRBJ2-7; D remains ambiguous. CDR1 and CDR2 (germline): MNHEY, SMNVEV (reference sequence). The V end lost 0 bases, the J end lost 3 bases, and 9 bases lay between the germline ends. The CDR3 is 14 amino acids. The CDR3 coding sequence is TGTGCCAGCAGTTTATCGGGCGAGTTCTACGAGCAGTACTTC. The encoded protein is CASSLSGEFYEQYF.

V gene TRBV5-1 combines with J gene TRBJ1-2, with no clear D. Looked up from germline, CDR1 is SGHRS and CDR2 is YFSETQ. The CDR3 totals 14 residues. Trimming removed 3 bases at V and 0 bases at J, with 9 bases between. The CDR3 here is CASSWSDTNYGYTF. The DNA of the CDR3 is TGCGCCAGCAGCTGGTCAGACACTAACTATGGCTACACCTTC.